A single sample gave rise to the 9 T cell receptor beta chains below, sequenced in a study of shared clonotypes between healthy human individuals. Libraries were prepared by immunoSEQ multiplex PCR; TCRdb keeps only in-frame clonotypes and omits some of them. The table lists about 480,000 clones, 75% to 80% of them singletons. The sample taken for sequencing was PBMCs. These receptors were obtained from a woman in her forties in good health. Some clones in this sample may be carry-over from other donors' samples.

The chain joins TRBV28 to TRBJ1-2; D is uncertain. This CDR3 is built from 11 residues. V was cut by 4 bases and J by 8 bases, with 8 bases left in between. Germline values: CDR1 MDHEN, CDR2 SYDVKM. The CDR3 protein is CASSSQIGYTF. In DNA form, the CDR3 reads TGTGCCAGCAGTTCCCAAATAGGCTACACCTTC.

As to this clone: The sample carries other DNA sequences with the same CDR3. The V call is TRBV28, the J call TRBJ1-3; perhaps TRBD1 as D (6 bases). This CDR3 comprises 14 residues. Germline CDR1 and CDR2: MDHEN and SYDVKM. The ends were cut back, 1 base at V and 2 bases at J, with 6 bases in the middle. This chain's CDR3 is CASSLSGAGNTIYF. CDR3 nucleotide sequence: TGTGCCAGCAGTTTATCAGGGGCTGGAAACACCATATATTTT.

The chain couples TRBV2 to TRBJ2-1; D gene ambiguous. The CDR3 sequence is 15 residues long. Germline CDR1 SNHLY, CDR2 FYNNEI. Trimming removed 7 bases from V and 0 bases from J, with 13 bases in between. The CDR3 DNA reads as TGTGCCAGCACTGAGAGTCGAAGCTCCTACAATGAGCAGTTCTTC. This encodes CASTESRSSYNEQFF.

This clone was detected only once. The CDR3 loop is CASSLAGQANTGELFF. The DNA of the CDR3 is TGTGCCAGCAGCTTGGCCGGACAGGCGAACACCGGGGAGCTGTTTTTT. The chain links TRBV5-5 to TRBJ2-2, with TRBD1 matching 7 bases. This CDR3 region has 16 residues. With 0 bases clipped from V and 0 bases from J, the junction kept 2 bases outside the gene matches. Germline loops: CDR1 SGHKS, CDR2 YYEKEE (reference sequence).

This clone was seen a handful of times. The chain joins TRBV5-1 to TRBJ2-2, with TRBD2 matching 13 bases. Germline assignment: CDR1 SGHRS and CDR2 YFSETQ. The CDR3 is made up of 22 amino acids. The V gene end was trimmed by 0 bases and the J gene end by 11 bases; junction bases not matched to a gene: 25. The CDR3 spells CASSLETSGRWDQEHQKRELFF. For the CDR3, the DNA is TGCGCCAGCAGCTTGGAGACTAGCGGGAGGTGGGACCAAGAGCACCAAAAAAGAGAGCTGTTTTTT.

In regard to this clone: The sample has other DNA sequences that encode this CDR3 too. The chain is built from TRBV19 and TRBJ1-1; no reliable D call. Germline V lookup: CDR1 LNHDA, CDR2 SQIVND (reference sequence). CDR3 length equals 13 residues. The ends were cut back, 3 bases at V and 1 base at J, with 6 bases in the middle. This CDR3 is CASSIGGNTEAFF. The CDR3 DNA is TGTGCCAGTAGTATTGGTGGGAACACTGAAGCTTTCTTT.

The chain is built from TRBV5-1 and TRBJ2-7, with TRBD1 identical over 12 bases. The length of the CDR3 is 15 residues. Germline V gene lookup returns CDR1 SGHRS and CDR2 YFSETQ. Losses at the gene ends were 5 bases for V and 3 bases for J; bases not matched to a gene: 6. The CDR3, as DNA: TGCGCCAGCAGACCTGGGACAGGGGGCGTCTACGAGCAGTACTTC. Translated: CASRPGTGGVYEQYF.

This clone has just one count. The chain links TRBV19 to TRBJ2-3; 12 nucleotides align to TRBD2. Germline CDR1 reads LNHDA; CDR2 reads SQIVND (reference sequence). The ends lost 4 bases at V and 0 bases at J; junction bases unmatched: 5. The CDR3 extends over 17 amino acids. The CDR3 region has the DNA TGTGCCAGTAGTACTCGGACTAGCGGGACTAGCACAGATACGCAGTATTTT. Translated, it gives CASSTRTSGTSTDTQYF.

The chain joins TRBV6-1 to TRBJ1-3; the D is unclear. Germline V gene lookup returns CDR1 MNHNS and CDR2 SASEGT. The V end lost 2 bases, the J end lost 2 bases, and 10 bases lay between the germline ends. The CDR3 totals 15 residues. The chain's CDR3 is CASSERRVPGNTIYF. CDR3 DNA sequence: TGTGCCAGCAGTGAACGAAGAGTTCCTGGAAACACCATATATTTT.